The 11 T cell receptor beta chains in this list originate from one sample, sequenced in a study of blood T cell repertoires in COVID-19 (dated by TCRdb to about 2020). Libraries were constructed by the immunoSEQ multiplex PCR assay. The immuneACCESS repertoire file appears here via TCRdb, limited to in-frame rearrangements. These files lack a portion of the clones; in checked studies, under half of the deficit traces to unresolved V genes, and the cause of the others is not known. The sample includes 130,000 to 150,000 clones, with 80% to 85% observed a single time. Less than 6% of the sample comes from the top ten. The sample consisted of PBMCs or T cells enriched from blood (not recorded which). All receptors come from a woman aged 45-65 years who had been exposed to COVID-19.

V is TRBV27 and J is TRBJ1-6, with 11 bases aligning to TRBD1. V was pared by 7 bases and J by 7 bases, with 9 bases of the junction left unmatched. This CDR3 is 16 amino acids long. Germline values: CDR1 MNHEY, CDR2 SMNVEV (reference sequence). In DNA form, the CDR3 reads TGTGCCAGCAAGTACGGACAGGGGGCCGGGAATTCACCCCTCCACTTT. Translating it yields CASKYGQGAGNSPLHF.

This clone was found a few times. The chain has TRBV4-1 and TRBJ2-2, with D perhaps matching TRBD1 (7 bases). V lost 5 bases and J 1 base, leaving 11 bases between the germline ends. This CDR3 spans 15 amino acids. Germline CDR1 MGHRA, CDR2 YSYEKL. For the CDR3, the DNA is TGCGCCAGCAGCGGCAGGGGGGAGAACACCGGGGAGCTGTTTTTT. Protein sequence: CASSGRGENTGELFF.

CDR3 bases: TGTGCCAGCAGGGGAATGGAGAAATTGGGGGGTGAAGCTTTCTTT. Translating gives CASRGMEKLGGEAFF. The chain couples TRBV27 to TRBJ1-1; D possibly corresponds to TRBD1 (5 bases). The germline CDR1 and CDR2 sequences are MNHEY and SMNVEV (reference sequence). CDR3 size: 15 residues. V lost 6 bases and J lost 7, with 21 bases in between.

V is TRBV4-3 and J is TRBJ1-1; a weak D match, TRBD1 (5 bases). The CDR3 spans 14 residues. V was shortened by 7 bases and J by 0 bases, with 12 bases between the two germline ends. CDR1 LGHNA and CDR2 YSLEER come from the germline V gene. The CDR3, as DNA: TGCGCCAGCACCAAGACAGTCATGAACACTGAAGCTTTCTTT. Translated, it gives CASTKTVMNTEAFF.

J is TRBJ2-3 and V is TRBV5-1, with D possibly TRBD2 on 7 matching bases. Germline CDR1 reads SGHRS; CDR2 reads YFSETQ. The V end lost 1 base, the J end lost 10 bases, and 16 bases lay between the germline ends. The CDR3 is 14 residues long. CDR3 in amino acids: CASSLSLTGRAQYF. CDR3 coding DNA: TGCGCCAGCAGCTTGTCGCTAACAGGGAGGGCGCAGTATTTT.

This rearrangement joins TRBV27 to TRBJ1-5; D is possibly TRBD1 (6 bases). Germline assignment: CDR1 MNHEY and CDR2 SMNVEV (reference sequence). The CDR3 consists of 14 residues. Trimming removed 6 bases from V and 4 bases from J, with 13 bases in between. CDR3 nucleotides: TGTGCCAGCAGGCCCGGAACAGGGAATCAGCCCCAGCATTTT. The encoded protein is CASRPGTGNQPQHF.

This clone was seen a single time. This chain uses TRBV5-1 with TRBJ1-2; maybe TRBD1 (5 bases). The CDR3 is 15 amino acids. Germline V gene lookup returns CDR1 SGHRS and CDR2 YFSETQ. V dropped 5 bases and J dropped 3 bases, with 17 bases sitting between them. The CDR3 DNA follows: TGCGCCAGCAGGGACAACCCCGGATATGACTATGGCTACACCTTC. Encoded protein: CASRDNPGYDYGYTF. The full variable domain, rest sourced from reference TRBV5-1 and TRBJ1-2, is KAGVTQTPRYLIKTRGQQVTLSCSPISGHRSVSWYQQTPGQGLQFLFEYFSETQRNKGNFPGRFSGRQFSNSRSEMNVSTLELGDSALYLCASRDNPGYDYGYTFGSGTRLTVV.

This clone was detected only a few times. The J gene is TRBJ1-2, the V gene TRBV27, with a weak D call TRBD1 (5 bases). Trimming removed 7 bases at V and 0 bases at J, with 15 bases between. The CDR3 runs 15 residues. The germline V gene has CDR1 MNHEY and CDR2 SMNVEV (reference sequence). CDR3 residues: CASTYKAGANYGYTF. The CDR3 DNA reads as TGTGCCAGCACTTACAAGGCGGGGGCTAACTATGGCTACACCTTC.

This clone was recorded only once. The chain carries TRBV12-3 or TRBV12-4 and TRBJ2-7; 7 nucleotides align to TRBD2. J was trimmed by 2 bases and V by 5 bases; bases with no gene match: 3. The CDR3 loop spans 13 amino acids. This CDR3 reads CASSRSGAYEQYF. The DNA for the CDR3 is TGTGCCAGCAGTCGAAGCGGGGCCTACGAGCAGTACTTC.

The chain employs TRBV7-2 and TRBJ1-1; no reliable D call. V was pared by 1 base and J by 12 bases, with 15 bases between. This CDR3 contains 13 residues. From germline, CDR1 is SGHTA and CDR2 FQGNSA. The CDR3 bases are TGTGCCAGCAGCTTAGAGGACGGCGGGGTAACTTTCTTT. Its protein is CASSLEDGGVTFF.

The V call is TRBV6-2 or TRBV6-3, the J call TRBJ2-1; D gene ambiguous. V was clipped by 2 bases and J by 10 bases, with 9 bases between them. Germline CDR1 and CDR2: MNHEY and SVGEGT. CDR3 length equals 12 residues. Here the CDR3 DNA reads TGTGCCAGCAGTTACGTGGAGACCGAGCAGTTCTTC. This translates into CASSYVETEQFF.